The sequence of this TCR beta chain was determined in a study of T cells in Graves' hyperthyroidism and ophthalmopathy. Across the study: Before treatment of any kind, peripheral blood was taken at initial diagnosis.

This clonotype was counted ten times or more. Amplified regions were TCR beta CDR3 sequences from RNA transcripts. HTBI primers drove first-round RT-PCR of the TCR CDR3. MiXCR, applied by TCRdb to the multiplex PCR reads, yields one record per CDR3 protein. The table shows about 260,000 distinct CDR3 sequences, with about a sixth occurring only once. V was clipped by 5 bases and J by 2 bases, with 3 bases between them. Germline lookup yields CDR1 SGHVS and CDR2 FQNEAQ. CDR3 size: 11 residues. Diagnoses used clinical symptoms, serum thyroxine and TRAb, thyroid ultrasound and orbital computed tomography.

This sequence originates from a woman under 30 with Graves' ophthalmopathy. This sequence joins TRBV7-8 and TRBJ1-1, with D hard to call. Input material: blood. The CDR3 here is CASSLNTEAFF. The CDR3 DNA is TGTGCCAGCAGCCTCAACACTGAAGCTTTCTTT.